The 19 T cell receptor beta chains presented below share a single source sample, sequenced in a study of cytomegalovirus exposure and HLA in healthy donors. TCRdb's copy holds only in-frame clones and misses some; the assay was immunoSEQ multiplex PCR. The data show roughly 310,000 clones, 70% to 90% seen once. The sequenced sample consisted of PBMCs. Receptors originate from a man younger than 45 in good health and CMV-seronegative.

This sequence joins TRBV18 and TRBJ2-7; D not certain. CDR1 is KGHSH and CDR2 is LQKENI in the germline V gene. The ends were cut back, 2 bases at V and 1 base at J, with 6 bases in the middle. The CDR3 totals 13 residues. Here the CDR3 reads CASSPLSSYEQYF. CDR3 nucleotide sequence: TGTGCCAGCTCACCATTGAGTTCCTACGAGCAGTACTTC.

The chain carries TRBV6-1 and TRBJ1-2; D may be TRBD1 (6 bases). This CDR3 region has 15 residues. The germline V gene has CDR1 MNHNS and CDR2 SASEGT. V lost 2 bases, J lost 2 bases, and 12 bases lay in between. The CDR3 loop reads CASSESLGQNYGYTF. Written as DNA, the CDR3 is TGTGCCAGCAGTGAATCGTTAGGACAGAACTATGGCTACACCTTC.

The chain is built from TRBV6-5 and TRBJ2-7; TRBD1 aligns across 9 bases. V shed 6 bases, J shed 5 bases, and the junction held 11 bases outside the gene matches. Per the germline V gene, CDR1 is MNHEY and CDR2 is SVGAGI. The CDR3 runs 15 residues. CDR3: CASSLAGTGNHEQYF. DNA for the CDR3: TGTGCCAGCAGCCTAGCCGGGACAGGGAACCACGAGCAGTACTTC.

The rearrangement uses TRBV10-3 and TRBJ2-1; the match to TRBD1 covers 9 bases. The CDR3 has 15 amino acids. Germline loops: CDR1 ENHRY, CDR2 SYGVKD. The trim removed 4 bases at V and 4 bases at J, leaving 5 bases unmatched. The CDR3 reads CAISGTGAGYNEQFF. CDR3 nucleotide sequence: TGTGCCATCAGTGGGACAGGGGCGGGGTACAATGAGCAGTTCTTC.

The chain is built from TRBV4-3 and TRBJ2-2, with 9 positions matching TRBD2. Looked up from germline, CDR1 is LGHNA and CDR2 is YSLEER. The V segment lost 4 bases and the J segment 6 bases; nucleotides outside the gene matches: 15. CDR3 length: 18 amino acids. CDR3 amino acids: CASSPSRRGGQMAGELFF. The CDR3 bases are TGCGCCAGCAGCCCAAGCCGGCGGGGGGGCCAGATGGCCGGGGAGCTGTTTTTT.

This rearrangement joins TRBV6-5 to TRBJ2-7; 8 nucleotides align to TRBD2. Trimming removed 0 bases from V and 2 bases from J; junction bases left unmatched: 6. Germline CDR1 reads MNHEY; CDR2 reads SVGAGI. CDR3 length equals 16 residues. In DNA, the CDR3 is TGTGCCAGCAGTTACTCGATGAGCGGGGGAACCTACGAGCAGTACTTC. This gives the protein CASSYSMSGGTYEQYF.

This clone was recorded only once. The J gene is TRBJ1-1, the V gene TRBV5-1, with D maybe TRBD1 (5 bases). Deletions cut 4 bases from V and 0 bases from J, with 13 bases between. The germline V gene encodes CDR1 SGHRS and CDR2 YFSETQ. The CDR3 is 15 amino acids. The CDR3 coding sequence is TGCGCCAGCAGCCCTGGTGGGGGGGTGAACACTGAAGCTTTCTTT. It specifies CASSPGGGVNTEAFF.

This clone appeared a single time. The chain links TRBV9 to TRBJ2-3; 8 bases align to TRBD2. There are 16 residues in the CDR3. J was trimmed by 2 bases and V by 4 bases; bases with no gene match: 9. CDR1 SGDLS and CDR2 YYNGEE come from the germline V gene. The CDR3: CASSLSGGADTDTQYF. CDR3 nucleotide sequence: TGTGCCAGCAGCCTTTCCGGGGGGGCCGACACAGATACGCAGTATTTT.

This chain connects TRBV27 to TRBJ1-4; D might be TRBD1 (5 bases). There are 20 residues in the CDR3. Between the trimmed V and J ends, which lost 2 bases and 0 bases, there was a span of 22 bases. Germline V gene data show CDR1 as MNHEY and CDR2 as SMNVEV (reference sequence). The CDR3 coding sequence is TGTGCCAGCAGTTTAAGGGGCCTTGACGCCCTTTTTGCAACTAATGAAAAACTGTTTTTT. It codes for CASSLRGLDALFATNEKLFF.

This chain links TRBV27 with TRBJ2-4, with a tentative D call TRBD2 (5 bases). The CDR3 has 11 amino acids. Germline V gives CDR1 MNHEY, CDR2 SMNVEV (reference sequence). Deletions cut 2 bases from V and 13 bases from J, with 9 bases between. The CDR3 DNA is TGTGCCAGCAGTTTAGGTACTAGACAGTACTTC. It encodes CASSLGTRQYF.

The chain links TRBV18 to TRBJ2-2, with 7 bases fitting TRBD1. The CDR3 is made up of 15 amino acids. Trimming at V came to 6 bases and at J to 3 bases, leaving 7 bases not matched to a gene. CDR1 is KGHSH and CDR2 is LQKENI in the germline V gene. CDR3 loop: CASSDRTGDTGELFF. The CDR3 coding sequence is TGTGCCAGCTCGGACAGGACAGGAGACACCGGGGAGCTGTTTTTT.

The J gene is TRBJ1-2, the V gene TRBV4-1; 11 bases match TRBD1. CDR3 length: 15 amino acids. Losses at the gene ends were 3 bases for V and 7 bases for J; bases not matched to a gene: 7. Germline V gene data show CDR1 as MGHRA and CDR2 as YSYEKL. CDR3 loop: CASSQAGQGAVGYTF. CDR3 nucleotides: TGCGCCAGCAGCCAGGCCGGACAGGGGGCGGTTGGCTACACCTTC.

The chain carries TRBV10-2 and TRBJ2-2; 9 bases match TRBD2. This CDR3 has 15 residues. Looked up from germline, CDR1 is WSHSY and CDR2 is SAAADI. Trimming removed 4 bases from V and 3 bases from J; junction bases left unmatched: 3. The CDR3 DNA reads TGCGCCAGCAGTGGCCTAGCGGGGTACACCGGGGAGCTGTTTTTT. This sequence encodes CASSGLAGYTGELFF.

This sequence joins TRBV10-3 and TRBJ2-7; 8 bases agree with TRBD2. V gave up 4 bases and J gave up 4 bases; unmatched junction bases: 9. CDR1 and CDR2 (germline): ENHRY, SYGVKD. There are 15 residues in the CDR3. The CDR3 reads CAISGWGTRYYEQYF. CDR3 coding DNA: TGTGCCATCAGTGGATGGGGGACTAGGTATTACGAGCAGTACTTC.

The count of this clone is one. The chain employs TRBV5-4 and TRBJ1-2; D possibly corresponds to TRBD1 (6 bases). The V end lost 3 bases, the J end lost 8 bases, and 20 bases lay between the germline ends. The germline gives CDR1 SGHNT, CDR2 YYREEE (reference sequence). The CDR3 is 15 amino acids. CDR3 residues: CASSYRGGTWMGYTF. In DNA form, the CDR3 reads TGTGCCAGCAGCTACCGGGGGGGCACCTGGATGGGCTACACCTTC.

Here the CDR3 reads CASSYSAGPGNTIYF. The CDR3, as DNA: TGTGCCAGCAGTTACTCGGCAGGGCCTGGAAACACCATATATTTT. The chain couples TRBV6-5 to TRBJ1-3; D perhaps matches TRBD1 (5 bases). V lost 0 bases and J 2 bases, leaving 8 bases between the germline ends. The CDR3 extends over 15 amino acids. From germline, CDR1 is MNHEY and CDR2 SVGAGI.

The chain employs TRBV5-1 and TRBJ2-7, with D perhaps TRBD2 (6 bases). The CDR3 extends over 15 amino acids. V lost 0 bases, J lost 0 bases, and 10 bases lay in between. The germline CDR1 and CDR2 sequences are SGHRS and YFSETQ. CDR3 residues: CASSLAPGSSYEQYF. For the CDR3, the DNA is TGCGCCAGCAGCTTGGCCCCCGGGAGCTCCTACGAGCAGTACTTC.

In DNA form, the CDR3 reads TGTGCCAGCTCAAGTCAGGGGGCCTCAGATACGCAGTATTTT. It codes for CASSSQGASDTQYF. The chain is built from TRBV18 and TRBJ2-3, with 8 bases identical to TRBD1. Germline CDR1 and CDR2: KGHSH and LQKENI. The CDR3 extends over 14 amino acids. With V trimmed by 5 bases and J by 4 bases, 5 bases remained unmatched.

CDR3 sequence reads: CASSYVDIGRSNGYTF. The CDR3 DNA follows: TGTGCCAGCAGTTATGTGGACATAGGCAGGTCTAATGGCTACACCTTC. This chain uses TRBV6-6 with TRBJ1-2; perhaps TRBD1 as D (5 bases). Deletions cut 3 bases from V and 6 bases from J, with 20 bases between. Per germline, CDR1 MNHNY and CDR2 SVGAGI (reference sequence). The CDR3 is made up of 16 amino acids.